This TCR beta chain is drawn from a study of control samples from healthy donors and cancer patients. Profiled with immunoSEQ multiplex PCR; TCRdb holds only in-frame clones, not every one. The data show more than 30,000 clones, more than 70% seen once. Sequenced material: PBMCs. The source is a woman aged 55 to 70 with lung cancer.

DNA of the CDR3: TGTGCCAGCAGTTTGGGACTAGCCTCAGGTAATGAGCAGTTCTTC. Its translation is CASSLGLASGNEQFF. V gene TRBV3-1 (or the pseudogene TRBV3-2) combines with J gene TRBJ2-1; 9 nucleotides match TRBD2. The J segment lost 7 bases and the V segment lost 6 bases, leaving 10 bases of the junction unmatched. In germline, CDR1 is LGHDT, CDR2 YNNKEL (reference sequence). The CDR3 length is 15 residues.